Sequencing of this TCR beta chain was carried out in a study of CD8+ T cells in alopecia areata (dated by TCRdb to the late 2010s). For the study in its entirety: Treated patients were enrolled in an open-label pilot trial of oral tofacitinib at 5 to 10 mg twice daily for moderate-to-severe alopecia areata. immunoSEQ multiplex PCR using 35 Vbeta forward primers and 13 Jbeta reverse primers was used to amplify TCRbeta CDR3 regions. RNA was extracted with the PAXgene miRNA kit for fixed scalp, the miRNeasy kit for PBMCs, and the RNeasy kit for mouse skin. Biopsies were taken from tofacitinib-treated patients at baseline and again at 4 and 24 weeks into treatment, and several of those patients also had a later scalp biopsy. In treated patients, disease severity was measured using the SALT score, which gives the percentage of scalp surface area affected. The study used high-throughput TCRbeta sequencing to examine T cell clonal expansion in alopecia areata, in both the C3H/HeJ mouse model and human patients. Patients received tofacitinib for 6 to 18 months and were then followed off drug for 6 months to check for delayed response and recurrence. Scalp clonality was compared across normal scalp (n=4), patchy alopecia areata scalp (n=8), and alopecia totalis/universalis scalp (n=8). On the human side, TCRbeta sequencing was run on scalp tissue and on sorted CD4+ and CD8+ peripheral blood T cells from healthy controls and from alopecia areata patients with either patchy or totalis/universalis disease.

About this clone: Its antigen is unknown. Base qualities are not recorded, but no much larger clone differs from it by a single base.

Summary of the overall study and its limitations: Higher clonality and more expanded CD8+ clones were observed in lesional scalp than in normal scalp, particularly in alopecia totalis/universalis, a finding suggestive of antigenic drive. Scalp clonality and the number of expanded CD8+ clones among the top 100 scalp clones were significantly decreased by tofacitinib. Resident alphabeta T cells in normal human skin are also sequenced, complicating scalp TCR repertoire analysis, unlike mouse skin dominated by gammadelta T cells. TCR sequences shared between patients were less clear than in mice, possibly partly because of HLA diversity in the patient population. Because the treated cohort was small and had only one nonresponder, larger studies are needed to examine links between baseline CD8+ expansion and response. During tofacitinib treatment, many expanded lesional clones remained in scalp and blood, and this persistence may partly explain relapse after treatment is stopped.

The library was obtained by the immunoSEQ multiplex PCR assay. RNA was extracted from all samples and reverse transcribed into cDNA, which served as template for TCR sequencing. SuperScript III was used for first-strand cDNA synthesis, primed with a 2:1 mix of oligo-dT and random hexamers. Amplification bias was assessed with a synthetic immune receptor repertoire, and residual bias was removed computationally. Per the authors' processing: Raw reads were preprocessed for error removal, and CDR3 was defined according to IMGT conventions as running from the conserved cysteine to phenylalanine. To get clonality, Shannon entropy was normalized by log2 of the number of productive unique TCRs and the result was subtracted from 1. Scalp TCRbeta sequences were cross-referenced with sorted blood CD4 and CD8 repertoires so that the CD4 or CD8 identity of scalp clones could be inferred. Held by TCRdb, this immuneACCESS table contains in-frame sequences only and omits some clones. Under half of the omission traces to an unresolved V gene where checked; the cause of the rest is unknown. The DNA was the basis for D and trimming; V, J and clone size are from that table. This sample has 150,000 to 200,000 clones in its table, and 65% of those were observed once. The ten largest clonotypes hold 0.7% to 1% of the sample.

The germline V gene (reference sequence) gives CDR1 as SGHAT and CDR2 as FQDESV. Inclusive of the bounding cysteine and phenylalanine, the CDR3 is 15 residues long. Only the CDR3 part of the read is kept: 45 bases, read in frame from the first base. V lost 1 base and J lost 5 bases; the stretch between them is 15 bases long. Taken with the paper, the label for time point translates to: about four weeks on oral tofacitinib. The meaning of the sample's treatment or condition label: oral pan-JAK inhibitor, 5-10 mg twice daily. Lesional scalp punch biopsies and peripheral blood were collected from alopecia areata patients. After PBMCs were isolated by density centrifugation and stained for CD3, CD4 and CD8, a FACSAria was used to sort CD4+ and CD8+ T cells.

The sequence is built from TRBV11-1 and TRBJ2-7; the D gene is possibly TRBD1, with 6 bases matching. The source material was CD4+ T cells sorted from blood, sampled at week 4, from a patient treated with tofacitinib. The sequence came from a human donor with alopecia areata. The CDR3 protein: CASSLDVYRDDEQYF. The nucleotide sequence reads as follows: TGTGCCAGCAGCTTAGATGTGTACAGGGACGACGAGCAGTACTTC.